This entry is about one T cell receptor beta chain. The antigen is undetermined. V was clipped by 3 bases and J by 0 bases, with 11 bases between them. CDR1 and CDR2 from the germline V gene are LNHDA and SQIVND (reference sequence). CDR3 length: 16 amino acids. The data were obtained in a study of vaccination effects on CD4 cells after COVID-19. Libraries were prepared by immunoSEQ multiplex PCR; TCRdb keeps only in-frame clonotypes and omits some of them. The sample contains about 14,000 clones, roughly 80% of which appear only once. Antigen-specific CD4+ T cells were expanded (with viral peptide pools) by the ViraFEST assay ahead of sequencing. Subsequent to a culture period of about nine days, CD4+ T cells were isolated. SARS-CoV-2 infected the person between March and December 2020, as confirmed by PCR. Two-dose BNT162b2 or mRNA-1273 vaccination was given to participants.

This sample comprised CD4+ T cells from PBMCs cultured with SARS-CoV-2 spike peptides, obtained after COVID-19 vaccination. The source of this sequence is a human donor who had a prior SARS-CoV-2 infection. This chain links TRBV19 with TRBJ2-2; unclear D gene. The CDR3 coding sequence is TGTGCCAGTAGTATCTTCGGCGGATCGAACACCGGGGAGCTGTTTTTT. Encoded protein: CASSIFGGSNTGELFF. The variable domain in full, with the rest retrieved from reference TRBV19 and TRBJ2-2, is DGGITQSPKYLFRKEGQNVTLSCEQNLNHDAMYWYRQDPGQGLRLIYYSQIVNDFQKGDIAEGYSVSREKKESFPLTVTSAQKNPTAFYLCASSIFGGSNTGELFFGEGSRLTVL.